This is a list of T cell receptor beta chains from one sample in a study of Ad26.COV2.S vaccination and SARS-CoV-2 variants. Only in-frame clones appear in the TCRdb table, and some are missing; sequencing was by immunoSEQ multiplex PCR. Of 300,000 to 350,000 clones in the sample, around four fifths were seen once. The material sequenced was peripheral blood, taken in a trial of Ad26.COV2.S vaccine versus placebo. The receptors come from a person aged 18-60 years who received the Ad26.COV2.S COVID-19 vaccine or a placebo. The CDR3 runs from the conserved cysteine through the conserved F or W. A D gene is named only where the DNA matches it firmly. A row's size may be missing; if present it is once, few, many or a size class.

CDR3 protein: CSVEEPWGTGELFF; CDR3 DNA: TGCAGCGTTGAAGAGCCCTGGGGCACCGGGGAGCTGTTTTTT; V gene: TRBV29-1; J gene: TRBJ2-2; clone size: -; D gene: -
CDR3 protein: CASSDLTRSTDTQYF; CDR3 DNA: TGCGCCAGCAGCGATTTGACAAGAAGCACAGATACGCAGTATTTT; V gene: TRBV5-1; J gene: TRBJ2-3; clone size: -; D gene: -
CDR3 protein: CASSRDEELFF; CDR3 DNA: TGTGCCAGCAGCCGTGATGAAGAACTGTTTTTT; V gene: TRBV3-1/TRBV3-2; J gene: TRBJ1-4; clone size: -; D gene: -
CDR3 protein: CSADGIYGYTF; CDR3 DNA: TGCAGTGCCGACGGTATTTATGGCTACACCTTC; V gene: TRBV20-1; J gene: TRBJ1-2; clone size: -; D gene: -
CDR3 protein: CASRMTGKETQYF; CDR3 DNA: TGTGCCAGCAGGATGACAGGGAAGGAGACCCAGTACTTC; V gene: TRBV12-3/TRBV12-4; J gene: TRBJ2-5; clone size: -; D gene: TRBD1
CDR3 protein: CASSGGPLNTEAFF; CDR3 DNA: TGTGCCAGCAGCGGAGGGCCCCTGAACACTGAAGCTTTCTTT; V gene: TRBV9; J gene: TRBJ1-1; clone size: -; D gene: -
CDR3 protein: CAIGGGGPETQYF; CDR3 DNA: TGTGCCATCGGCGGAGGGGGGCCGGAGACCCAGTACTTC; V gene: TRBV10-3; J gene: TRBJ2-5; clone size: -; D gene: -
CDR3 protein: CASSQAGAGGNQPQHF; CDR3 DNA: TGTGCCAGCAGCCAAGCTGGGGCGGGTGGCAATCAGCCCCAGCATTTT; V gene: TRBV3-1/TRBV3-2; J gene: TRBJ1-5; clone size: -; D gene: -
CDR3 protein: CASSIGGLLTPLHF; CDR3 DNA: TGTGCCAGTAGTATAGGGGGGCTCTTAACCCCCCTCCACTTT; V gene: TRBV19; J gene: TRBJ1-6; clone size: -; D gene: -
CDR3 protein: CARVSGTGNTEAFF; CDR3 DNA: TGTGCCCGTGTAAGTGGGACGGGTAACACTGAAGCTTTCTTT; V gene: TRBV30; J gene: TRBJ1-1; clone size: -; D gene: -
CDR3 protein: CASSFEGSDTQYF; CDR3 DNA: TGCGCCAGCAGCTTTGAGGGGTCAGATACGCAGTATTTT; V gene: TRBV5-1; J gene: TRBJ2-3; clone size: once; D gene: -
CDR3 protein: CSGGQGRSYEQYF; CDR3 DNA: TGCAGCGGTGGACAGGGTAGGTCCTACGAGCAGTACTTC; V gene: TRBV29-1; J gene: TRBJ2-7; clone size: -; D gene: TRBD1
CDR3 protein: CASSYSGTGELFF; CDR3 DNA: TGTGCCAGCAGTTACTCAGGCACCGGGGAGCTGTTTTTT; V gene: TRBV6-6; J gene: TRBJ2-2; clone size: -; D gene: -
CDR3 protein: CSASGVYQPQHF; CDR3 DNA: TGCAGTGCTAGTGGGGTTTATCAGCCCCAGCATTTT; V gene: TRBV20-1; J gene: TRBJ1-5; clone size: -; D gene: -
CDR3 protein: CASTRDGVSTDTQYF; CDR3 DNA: TGTGCCAGCACCCGGGACGGAGTTTCCACAGATACGCAGTATTTT; V gene: TRBV6-5; J gene: TRBJ2-3; clone size: -; D gene: -
CDR3 protein: CASSLNPPGQGGETQYF; CDR3 DNA: TGTGCCAGCAGCTTAAACCCCCCCGGCCAAGGGGGGGAGACCCAGTACTTC; V gene: TRBV11-2; J gene: TRBJ2-5; clone size: -; D gene: -
CDR3 protein: CASSKKGQGGYGYTF; CDR3 DNA: TGTGCCAGCAGTAAGAAGGGACAGGGTGGCTATGGCTACACCTTC; V gene: TRBV27; J gene: TRBJ1-2; clone size: -; D gene: TRBD1
CDR3 protein: CASSLRPSGGGSDTQYF; CDR3 DNA: TGTGCCAGCAGCTTACGGCCTAGCGGGGGAGGGTCAGATACGCAGTATTTT; V gene: TRBV7-2; J gene: TRBJ2-3; clone size: -; D gene: TRBD2
CDR3 protein: CASSSYRSGGTDTQYF; CDR3 DNA: TGTGCCAGTAGTTCCTATAGAAGCGGGGGCACAGATACGCAGTATTTT; V gene: TRBV19; J gene: TRBJ2-3; clone size: -; D gene: TRBD2
CDR3 protein: CASAAFNYGYTF; CDR3 DNA: TGTGCCAGCGCAGCCTTTAACTATGGCTACACCTTC; V gene: TRBV3-1/TRBV3-2; J gene: TRBJ1-2; clone size: -; D gene: -
CDR3 protein: CASSDVEGGYEKLFF; CDR3 DNA: TGTGCCAGCAGTGACGTGGAGGGGGGGTATGAAAAACTGTTTTTT; V gene: TRBV2; J gene: TRBJ1-4; clone size: -; D gene: -
CDR3 protein: CASSLIGRAGSYEQYF; CDR3 DNA: TGTGCCAGCAGTTTAATCGGCAGGGCGGGCTCCTACGAGCAGTACTTC; V gene: TRBV28; J gene: TRBJ2-7; clone size: -; D gene: -
CDR3 protein: CSVEGGVNYGYTF; CDR3 DNA: TGCAGCGTTGAAGGAGGGGTGAACTATGGCTACACCTTC; V gene: TRBV29-1; J gene: TRBJ1-2; clone size: -; D gene: -
CDR3 protein: CASSLSGMNTEAFF; CDR3 DNA: TGTGCCAGCAGTTTATCGGGGATGAACACTGAAGCTTTCTTT; V gene: TRBV28; J gene: TRBJ1-1; clone size: -; D gene: -
CDR3 protein: CASSPGQRGYRGYTF; CDR3 DNA: TGTGCCAGTAGTCCAGGACAACGGGGGTATCGTGGCTACACCTTC; V gene: TRBV19; J gene: TRBJ1-2; clone size: -; D gene: -
CDR3 protein: CASSERQGTNEKLFF; CDR3 DNA: TGTGCCAGCAGTGAACGACAGGGAACTAATGAAAAACTGTTTTTT; V gene: TRBV6-4; J gene: TRBJ1-4; clone size: once; D gene: TRBD1
CDR3 protein: CASVASGMNTEAFF; CDR3 DNA: TGTGCCAGCGTCGCATCGGGAATGAACACTGAAGCTTTCTTT; V gene: TRBV28; J gene: TRBJ1-1; clone size: -; D gene: -
CDR3 protein: CASSLIGGGEAFF; CDR3 DNA: TGTGCCAGCAGTTTAATAGGAGGGGGTGAAGCTTTCTTT; V gene: TRBV12-3/TRBV12-4; J gene: TRBJ1-1; clone size: -; D gene: -
CDR3 protein: CASSDREHGYTF; CDR3 DNA: TGTGCCAGCAGTGACAGGGAACATGGCTACACCTTC; V gene: TRBV6-1; J gene: TRBJ1-2; clone size: -; D gene: -